What follows are 4 T cell receptor beta chains derived from one specimen sequenced in a study of identical twins. TCRdb re-analysed the 5' RACE reads in MiXCR, keeping a single row per CDR3 protein. Here the sample spans hundreds of thousands of distinct CDR3 sequences, approximately 9% being singletons. The sequenced sample was memory (CD45RO+) T cells sorted from blood. These receptors all come from a young woman in good health.

This clonotype was detected many times. The chain employs TRBV5-1 and TRBJ1-1; unclear D gene. The ends were cut back, 0 bases at V and 2 bases at J, with 5 bases in the middle. From germline, CDR1 is SGHRS and CDR2 YFSETQ. The CDR3 consists of 13 residues. As DNA, the CDR3 is TGCGCCAGCAGCTTGGTAGTCAACACTGAAGCTTTCTTT. This encodes CASSLVVNTEAFF.

The chain carries TRBV5-8 and TRBJ2-3; 7 nucleotides match TRBD2. The CDR3 covers 14 residues. Germline V gene data show CDR1 as SGHTS and CDR2 as YDEGEE. The V and J ends lost 4 bases and 2 bases, in that order; junction bases with no gene match: 4. The CDR3, as DNA: TGTGCCAGCAGCGGGGGGGATCACACAGATACGCAGTATTTT. This sequence encodes CASSGGDHTDTQYF. Filled out from reference TRBV5-8 and TRBJ2-3, the complete variable domain reads EAGVTQSPTHLIKTRGQQATLRCSPISGHTSVYWYQQALGLGLQFLLWYDEGEERNRGNFPPRFSGRQFPNYSSELNVNALELEDSALYLCASSGGDHTDTQYFGPGTRLTVL.

This clonotype turned up a few times. This chain joins TRBV20-1 and TRBJ2-1; D unresolved. The length of the CDR3 is 14 residues. CDR1 is DFQATT and CDR2 is SNEGSKA in the germline V gene (reference sequence). V was pared by 3 bases and J by 8 bases, with 17 bases between. DNA for the CDR3: TGCAGTGCTAGTATGTCATCAGCATTCGATGAGCAGTTCTTC. Residues: CSASMSSAFDEQFF.

This clonotype was counted between two and nine times. J is TRBJ1-2 and V is TRBV18; no reliable D call. CDR1 and CDR2 from the germline V gene are KGHSH and LQKENI. This CDR3 has 15 amino acids. V lost 2 bases and J 3 bases, leaving 13 bases between the germline ends. CDR3 in amino acids: CASSPEAHGDYGYTF. CDR3 sequence (DNA): TGTGCCAGCTCACCAGAAGCGCACGGGGACTATGGCTACACCTTC.